The 9 T cell receptor beta chains reported below all come from one sample, sequenced in a study of blood T cell repertoires in COVID-19 (dated by TCRdb to about 2020). The method behind the library was the immunoSEQ multiplex PCR assay. Here the immuneACCESS table is served through TCRdb, limited to in-frame sequences with V and J called. Missing clones are a known gap in these copies; in checked studies unresolved V genes cover under half, and the rest lacks a known reason. This sample gives 50,000 to 55,000 clones in total; around 90% of them show up just once. In total, the top ten clones hold roughly 7.1% of the sample. Sequenced input: peripheral blood. These receptors were collected from a man in his fifties with active COVID-19.

This chain uses TRBV7-2 with TRBJ2-3; the match to TRBD1 covers 7 bases. V gave up 2 bases and J gave up 2 bases; unmatched junction bases: 4. Germline CDR1 SGHTA, CDR2 FQGNSA. This CDR3 comprises 15 residues. The CDR3 spells CASSLRQGDTDTQYF. In nucleotides, the CDR3 is TGTGCCAGCAGCTTAAGACAGGGCGACACAGATACGCAGTATTTT.

This clone has a handful of counts. J is TRBJ1-5 and V is TRBV10-3, with 7 bases aligning to TRBD1. The germline V gene encodes CDR1 ENHRY and CDR2 SYGVKD. The CDR3 has 15 residues. V lost 6 bases to trimming and J lost 2 bases; unmatched junction nucleotides: 7. The CDR3 DNA follows: TGTGCCATCAGGAGGGACAGTTCGCGCAATCAGCCCCAGCATTTT. Its protein product is CAIRRDSSRNQPQHF.

The chain uses TRBV11-2 and TRBJ2-2; TRBD2 matches 13 bases. The CDR3 contains 18 residues. CDR1 and CDR2 from the germline V gene are SGHAT and FQNNGV. The V and J ends lost 4 bases and 7 bases, in that order; junction bases with no gene match: 12. CDR3 in DNA: TGTGCCAGCAGCTCCGTCCGGACTAGCGGGGGCAGGGGCGGGGAGCTGTTTTTT. Encoded protein: CASSSVRTSGGRGGELFF.

J is TRBJ2-1 and V is TRBV4-2; unclear D gene. V lost 0 bases and J lost 9, with 9 bases in between. The CDR3 is 13 residues long. CDR1 LGHNA and CDR2 YNFKEQ come from the germline V gene. The CDR3 coding sequence is TGTGCCAGCAGCCAAGAGATTCCGAGTGAGCAGTTCTTC. Translated, it gives CASSQEIPSEQFF.

The rearrangement joins TRBV4-1 to TRBJ1-1; maybe TRBD1 (6 bases). V lost 0 bases and J lost 8, with 16 bases in between. The V gene's germline CDR1 is MGHRA and CDR2 YSYEKL. The CDR3 spans 15 residues. CDR3 nucleotides: TGCGCCAGCAGCCAAGAACCGGGACAATATTCAGAAGCTTTCTTT. Translated, it gives CASSQEPGQYSEAFF.

This chain links TRBV30 with TRBJ1-4; no reliable D call. The CDR3 spans 13 residues. CDR1 is GTSNPN, CDR2 SVGIG, per germline (reference sequence). Trimming shortened V by 2 bases and J by 5 bases, and 9 bases separated the two germline ends. This CDR3 reads CAWSTAGNEKLFF. The DNA for the CDR3 is TGTGCCTGGAGTACGGCCGGGAATGAAAAACTGTTTTTT.

The rearrangement joins TRBV11-3 to TRBJ2-2; D may be TRBD1 (6 bases). This CDR3 is built from 14 residues. Between the trimmed V and J ends, which lost 2 bases and 5 bases, there was a span of 9 bases. CDR1 is SGHNT and CDR2 is YENEEA in the germline V gene. CDR3 sequence: CASSLTGFTGELFF. The CDR3 nucleotides read TGTGCCAGCAGCTTAACAGGGTTTACCGGGGAGCTGTTTTTT.

CDR3: CASRKTGSYEQYF. The CDR3 DNA is TGTGCCAGCAGGAAGACAGGGTCCTACGAGCAGTACTTC. The chain uses TRBV2 and TRBJ2-7, with TRBD1 identical over 7 bases. This CDR3 region has 13 residues. Germline V lookup: CDR1 SNHLY, CDR2 FYNNEI. Trimming cost V 6 bases and J 1 base; bases outside gene matches: 3. The whole variable domain, filled in from reference TRBV2 and TRBJ2-7, reads EPEVTQTPSHQVTQMGQEVILRCVPISNHLYFYWYRQILGQKVEFLVSFYNNEISEKSEIFDDQFSVERPDGSNFTLKIRSTKLEDSAMYFCASRKTGSYEQYFGPGTRLTVT.

The V call is TRBV18, the J call TRBJ2-7; possibly TRBD2 for D (5 bases). From germline, CDR1 is KGHSH and CDR2 LQKENI. The CDR3 contains 15 residues. V was pared by 1 base and J by 5 bases, with 15 bases between. This CDR3 reads CASSPLTEGVDEQYF. Written as DNA, the CDR3 is TGTGCCAGCTCACCACTCACTGAGGGAGTCGACGAGCAGTACTTC.